These 7 T cell receptor beta chains were sequenced from one sample in a study of T-cell memory formation after mild COVID-19. TCRdb fed the 5' RACE reads into MiXCR, producing one record per CDR3 protein. The table includes about 260,000 distinct CDR3 sequences, 15% to 20% detected once. The sample was PBMCs or a T cell subset sorted from them (not recorded which). Receptors were obtained from a man aged 18 to 35 who had mild COVID-19 (a few samples of this study predate the infection). Cell type and time point are not known.

V is TRBV5-1 and J is TRBJ2-5; D assignment may be TRBD1 or TRBD2 (6 bases each). The CDR3 covers 15 residues. The V and J ends lost 1 base and 4 bases respectively, with 14 bases between them. From germline, CDR1 is SGHRS and CDR2 YFSETQ. In DNA, the CDR3 is TGCGCCAGCAGCTTGACTCCGGGGGCTCGAGAGACCCAGTACTTC. This translates into CASSLTPGARETQYF.

This clonotype was counted a few times. The V call is TRBV7-6, the J call TRBJ2-1; TRBD2 matches 11 bases. V dropped 2 bases and J dropped 3; count of bases not matched to a gene: 6. Germline V lookup: CDR1 SGHVS, CDR2 FNYEAQ. CDR3 length: 17 amino acids. Here the CDR3 reads CASSLPGLAVDYNEQFF. Here the CDR3 DNA reads TGTGCCAGCAGCTTACCGGGACTAGCGGTTGACTACAATGAGCAGTTCTTC.

This clonotype was observed at least ten times. V and J are TRBV7-8 and TRBJ1-1, with D possibly being TRBD1 (6 bases). Per the germline V gene, CDR1 is SGHVS and CDR2 is FQNEAQ. V was cut by 0 bases and J by 4 bases, with 18 bases left in between. This CDR3 contains 17 residues. The CDR3 DNA sequence: TGTGCCAGCAGCTTAGCAATTTTAGGTCGCAGGGGCACTGAAGCTTTCTTT. As protein: CASSLAILGRRGTEAFF.

Only a few counts were recorded for this clonotype. The rearrangement links TRBV6-5 to TRBJ1-2, with D possibly matching TRBD1 (6 bases). CDR1 and CDR2 from the germline V gene are MNHEY and SVGAGI. The CDR3 covers 19 residues. V shed 0 bases and J shed 5 bases, with 25 bases lying between them. The CDR3 bases are TGTGCCAGCAGTTACTCGTCCTCCGGGAGCGGGGGCGCGAGTTATGGCTACACCTTC. Translation gives CASSYSSSGSGGASYGYTF.

This rearrangement joins TRBV5-1 to TRBJ2-1, with a possible D match to TRBD2 (5 bases). Germline loops: CDR1 SGHRS, CDR2 YFSETQ. The length of the CDR3 is 16 residues. Deletions cut 0 bases from V and 0 bases from J, with 10 bases between. The CDR3 loop reads CASSLAGLLSYNEQFF. CDR3 DNA: TGCGCCAGCAGCTTGGCCGGACTTCTCTCCTACAATGAGCAGTTCTTC.

This clonotype was observed a handful of times. J is TRBJ2-7 and V is TRBV7-2; 13 nucleotides agree with TRBD2. The CDR3 has 17 residues. The V gene's germline CDR1 is SGHTA and CDR2 FQGNSA. Trimming at V came to 4 bases and at J to 3 bases, leaving 9 bases not matched to a gene. DNA of the CDR3: TGTGCCAGCAGCTCCGGACTAGCGGGGGCCGCTTTCTACGAGCAGTACTTC. Its protein is CASSSGLAGAAFYEQYF. The full variable domain, with the rest looked up from reference TRBV7-2 and TRBJ2-7, is GAGVSQSPSNKVTEKGKDVELRCDPISGHTALYWYRQSLGQGLEFLIYFQGNSAPDKSGLPSDRFSAERTGGSVSTLTIQRTQQEDSAVYLCASSSGLAGAAFYEQYFGPGTRLTVT.

V gene TRBV20-1 combines with J gene TRBJ1-1, with 7 bases lining up with TRBD1. This CDR3 contains 15 residues. V dropped 0 bases and J dropped 4; count of bases not matched to a gene: 8. Germline CDR1 DFQATT, CDR2 SNEGSKA (reference sequence). CDR3 amino acids: CSARDYNRGRTEAFF. The CDR3 region has the DNA TGCAGTGCTAGAGATTACAACAGGGGACGCACTGAAGCTTTCTTT.